What follows are 13 T cell receptor beta chains derived from one specimen sequenced in a study of cytotoxic CD8 clonotypes in ibrutinib-treated CLL. The method was immunoSEQ multiplex PCR; TCRdb's version includes in-frame clones alone and lacks a portion of them. Of roughly 160,000 clones in the sample, about four fifths were seen once. The sample consisted of PBMCs, taken after 24 months of ibrutinib treatment. These TCRs come from a human donor with chronic lymphocytic leukemia.

The J gene is TRBJ2-5, the V gene TRBV6-5; 8 bases are a match to TRBD2. The CDR3 has 15 amino acids. V was clipped by 6 bases and J by 5 bases; unmatched bases: 11. Germline V gene lookup returns CDR1 MNHEY and CDR2 SVGAGI. The CDR3: CASSPRRGGRETQYF. In DNA, the CDR3 is TGTGCCAGCAGCCCCCGCCGCGGGGGGCGGGAGACCCAGTACTTC.

V gene TRBV5-1 combines with J gene TRBJ2-5, with 16 bases that match TRBD2. CDR3 size: 16 residues. The J segment lost 5 bases and the V segment lost 4 bases, leaving 5 bases of the junction unmatched. The germline gives CDR1 SGHRS, CDR2 YFSETQ. The CDR3 coding sequence is TGCGCCAGCAGCCCCGGGACTAGCGGGGGGGGCGAGACCCAGTACTTC. It yields the protein CASSPGTSGGGETQYF. The full variable domain, with the rest looked up from reference TRBV5-1 and TRBJ2-5, is KAGVTQTPRYLIKTRGQQVTLSCSPISGHRSVSWYQQTPGQGLQFLFEYFSETQRNKGNFPGRFSGRQFSNSRSEMNVSTLELGDSALYLCASSPGTSGGGETQYFGPGTRLLVL.

The CDR3, as DNA: TGTGCCAGCAGCTTTGGGCTAGGGGATAGGAATGAGCAGTTCTTC. Its protein is CASSFGLGDRNEQFF. J is TRBJ2-1 and V is TRBV7-6, with D possibly matching TRBD1 (5 bases). CDR3 size: 15 residues. Germline CDR1 and CDR2: SGHVS and FNYEAQ. V was shortened by 3 bases and J by 7 bases, with 16 bases between the two germline ends. The full variable domain, with the rest looked up from reference TRBV7-6 and TRBJ2-1, is GAGVSQSPRYKVTKRGQDVALRCDPISGHVSLYWYRQALGQGPEFLTYFNYEAQQDKSGLPNDRFSAERPEGSISTLTIQRTEQRDSAMYRCASSFGLGDRNEQFFGPGTRLTVL.

The chain is built from TRBV5-8 and TRBJ1-2; D remains ambiguous. CDR1 SGHTS and CDR2 YDEGEE come from the germline V gene. The CDR3 consists of 14 residues. Between the trimmed V and J ends, which lost 4 bases and 4 bases, there was a span of 14 bases. The CDR3 DNA reads as TGTGCCAGCAGCACCCGGACGGACCCCTATGGCTACACCTTC. This encodes CASSTRTDPYGYTF.

The V gene is TRBV28, the J gene TRBJ2-7, with D possibly matching TRBD2 (5 bases). Germline V gives CDR1 MDHEN, CDR2 SYDVKM. CDR3 length equals 16 residues. V lost 7 bases, J lost 3 bases, and 22 bases lay in between. CDR3 nucleotides: TGTGCCAGCAACCTGGCGGGCACAGCGACGTACTACGAGCAGTACTTC. The encoded protein is CASNLAGTATYYEQYF.

V is TRBV5-1 and J is TRBJ1-6, with D unresolved. V lost 0 bases and J 13 bases, leaving 17 bases between the germline ends. This CDR3 has 15 residues. Germline CDR1 reads SGHRS; CDR2 reads YFSETQ. The CDR3 region is CASSLAGYGGWPLHF. Written as DNA, the CDR3 is TGCGCCAGCAGCTTGGCCGGTTATGGCGGTTGGCCCCTCCACTTT.

This chain uses TRBV30 with TRBJ1-6, with unresolved D. The germline V gene has CDR1 GTSNPN and CDR2 SVGIG (reference sequence). The CDR3 consists of 15 residues. The V gene lost 5 bases and the J gene lost 1 base, with 12 bases spanning the gap. In nucleotides, the CDR3 is TGTGCCTGGCGCCCAGACTCGTCCTATAATTCACCCCTCCACTTT. Encoded protein: CAWRPDSSYNSPLHF.

The chain joins TRBV30 to TRBJ1-3; D gene unclear. The CDR3 totals 11 residues. Deletions cut 5 bases from V and 1 base from J, with 3 bases between. CDR1 and CDR2 from the germline V gene are GTSNPN and SVGIG (reference sequence). For the CDR3, the DNA is TGTGCCTGGGGGTCTGGAAACACCATATATTTT. It translates to CAWGSGNTIYF.

This chain's CDR3 is CASSRQGDEKLFF. DNA for the CDR3: TGTGCCAGCAGCAGACAGGGAGATGAAAAACTGTTTTTT. The chain combines TRBV11-3 with TRBJ1-4, with 7 positions matching TRBD1. The V and J ends lost 5 bases and 6 bases, in that order; junction bases with no gene match: 3. This CDR3 is built from 13 residues. Germline loops: CDR1 SGHNT, CDR2 YENEEA.

This clone was seen at least ten times. V gene TRBV5-4 combines with J gene TRBJ2-6; D gene ambiguous. CDR1 is SGHNT, CDR2 YYREEE, per germline (reference sequence). The CDR3 is 16 residues long. Trimming shortened V by 0 bases and J by 0 bases, and 7 bases separated the two germline ends. This CDR3 reads CASSLGPASGANVLTF. The DNA for the CDR3 is TGTGCCAGCAGCTTGGGACCGGCCTCTGGGGCCAACGTCCTGACTTTC.

With respect to this clone: This same CDR3 is encoded by further DNA sequences in the sample. The CDR3, as DNA: TGCGCCAGCAGTTCGACAGGGGGGCTCACTGAAGCTTTCTTT. It codes for CASSSTGGLTEAFF. V usage is TRBV5-1 and J usage is TRBJ1-1, with TRBD1 matching over 9 bases. The ends lost 5 bases at V and 4 bases at J; junction bases unmatched: 6. The germline CDR1 and CDR2 sequences are SGHRS and YFSETQ. CDR3 length equals 14 residues.

This clone occurred once. The chain uses TRBV19 and TRBJ1-5; D remains unclear. Germline loops: CDR1 LNHDA, CDR2 SQIVND (reference sequence). There are 14 residues in the CDR3. V lost 10 bases and J lost 1, with 14 bases in between. CDR3 nucleotide sequence: TGTGCCACCCGACGCCGCGAAAGCAATCAGCCCCAGCATTTT. Its protein product is CATRRRESNQPQHF.

This clone has just one count. The rearrangement uses TRBV30 and TRBJ1-1; D might be TRBD1 (6 bases). This CDR3 region has 12 residues. Trimming removed 3 bases at V and 11 bases at J, with 16 bases between. Germline loops: CDR1 GTSNPN, CDR2 SVGIG (reference sequence). CDR3 protein: CAWRTSWGHAFF. The CDR3 nucleotides read TGTGCCTGGAGGACTTCTTGGGGGCATGCTTTCTTT. Looking up the rest from reference TRBV30 and TRBJ1-1 gives the full variable domain: SQTIHQWPATLVQPVGSPLSLECTVEGTSNPNLYWYRQAAGRGLQLLFYSVGIGQISSEVPQNLSASRPQDRQFILSSKKLLLSDSGFYLCAWRTSWGHAFFGQGTRLTVV.